A single sample is the source of the 20 T cell receptor beta chains below, sequenced in a study of cytomegalovirus exposure and HLA in healthy donors (dated 2017 in TCRdb). Libraries were prepared through the immunoSEQ multiplex PCR assay. The multiplex PCR relied on a mix of 60 forward primers for TCR Vbeta segments and 13 reverse primers for TCR Jbeta segments. The source is immuneACCESS, and TCRdb retained only in-frame sequences with V and J called. Part of the clones is not carried over; for the studies checked, unresolved V genes explain less than half of this, and the remainder is unexplained. The sample has 150,000 to 200,000 clones on record, roughly an eighth of them singletons. About 7.8% of the sample lies in the top ten. The sequenced sample was PBMCs. Receptors originate from a man aged 50 or older in good health and CMV-seropositive.

The chain recombines TRBV5-4 with TRBJ2-2; possibly TRBD1 for D (5 bases). V was clipped by 2 bases and J by 7 bases, with 15 bases between them. CDR3 size: 15 residues. Per the germline V gene, CDR1 is SGHNT and CDR2 is YYREEE (reference sequence). The CDR3, as DNA: TGTGCCAGCAGCTTCAATGCAGGGAAAATCGGGGAGCTGTTTTTT. Its translation is CASSFNAGKIGELFF.

This rearrangement joins TRBV27 to TRBJ2-3; unclear D gene. Trimming pared 2 bases from V and 0 bases from J, leaving 6 bases between. Germline loops: CDR1 MNHEY, CDR2 SMNVEV (reference sequence). The CDR3 extends over 14 amino acids. The CDR3 region is CASSLTRSTDTQYF. The CDR3 DNA is TGTGCCAGCAGTTTAACCAGAAGCACAGATACGCAGTATTTT.

CDR3: CASSLDRESYGYTF. Here the CDR3 DNA reads TGTGCCAGCAGCTTGGACAGGGAGAGCTATGGCTACACCTTC. The rearrangement links TRBV5-4 to TRBJ1-2; perhaps TRBD1 as D (6 bases). Trimming took off 0 bases at V and 4 bases at J, with 10 bases between the two ends. CDR1 and CDR2 from the germline V gene are SGHNT and YYREEE (reference sequence). The CDR3 has 14 amino acids.

The genes are TRBV27 and TRBJ2-2; D perhaps matches TRBD2 (7 bases). The CDR3 contains 15 residues. The germline CDR1 and CDR2 sequences are MNHEY and SMNVEV (reference sequence). The V gene lost 7 bases and the J gene lost 6 bases, with 18 bases spanning the gap. In DNA, the CDR3 is TGTGCCAGCAAGGGGGGGGAGGGTAGGCCCGGGGAGCTGTTTTTT. Its translation is CASKGGEGRPGELFF.

This clone was seen a few times. The gene calls are TRBV4-2 and TRBJ2-1; 9 bases fit TRBD1. This CDR3 is built from 17 residues. Looked up from germline, CDR1 is LGHNA and CDR2 is YNFKEQ. The V and J ends lost 1 base and 3 bases, in that order; junction bases with no gene match: 7. The CDR3 DNA reads as TGTGCCAGCAGCCAAGGGGCCCGGACAGGGGACTACAATGAGCAGTTCTTC. Its protein product is CASSQGARTGDYNEQFF.

This clone was seen a few times. The chain carries TRBV6-5 and TRBJ1-1; the D gene is possibly TRBD1 (5 bases). CDR3 length: 13 amino acids. CDR1 and CDR2 (germline): MNHEY, SVGAGI. Trimming took off 6 bases at V and 0 bases at J, with 8 bases between the two ends. The DNA of the CDR3 is TGTGCCAGCAGCCTGACAGTGAACACTGAAGCTTTCTTT. Residues: CASSLTVNTEAFF.

The V call is TRBV10-3, the J call TRBJ2-1, with 9 bases identical to TRBD2. The CDR3 has 15 residues. J gave up 8 bases and V 2 bases, and 7 bases lay outside the gene matches. The germline gives CDR1 ENHRY, CDR2 SYGVKD. The CDR3 bases are TGTGCCATCAGTGAGATCAGCGGGGGGAGCTATGAGCAGTTCTTC. It codes for CAISEISGGSYEQFF.

The table lists this clone with a few counts. The chain has TRBV7-2 and TRBJ1-5; D gene ambiguous. The CDR3 totals 15 residues. The germline V gene encodes CDR1 SGHTA and CDR2 FQGNSA. V was cut by 1 base and J by 3 bases, with 10 bases left in between. The CDR3 here is CASSLVAAINQPQHF. The CDR3 bases are TGTGCCAGCAGCTTAGTCGCAGCGATCAATCAGCCCCAGCATTTT.

This clone was recorded a few times. The V and J genes are TRBV7-2 and TRBJ2-5; 8 positions match TRBD1. Germline CDR1 and CDR2: SGHTA and FQGNSA. The V gene end was trimmed by 7 bases and the J gene end by 5 bases; junction bases not matched to a gene: 9. The CDR3 sequence is 14 residues long. CDR3 nucleotide sequence: TGTGCCAGCAACTTGCAGGGGGCGGGGGAGACCCAGTACTTC. Its translation: CASNLQGAGETQYF. Full variable domain (rest looked up from reference TRBV7-2 and TRBJ2-5): GAGVSQSPSNKVTEKGKDVELRCDPISGHTALYWYRQSLGQGLEFLIYFQGNSAPDKSGLPSDRFSAERTGGSVSTLTIQRTQQEDSAVYLCASNLQGAGETQYFGPGTRLLVL.

There are a few counts of this clone. V and J are TRBV13 and TRBJ1-2, with TRBD1 matching over 9 bases. The CDR3 has 14 amino acids. Germline V CDR1 and CDR2: PRHDT, FYEKMQ (reference sequence). Losses at the gene ends were 5 bases for V and 8 bases for J; bases not matched to a gene: 9. In DNA form, the CDR3 reads TGTGCCAGCAGCAAGGGACAGGGATGGAGCGGCTACACCTTC. Protein product: CASSKGQGWSGYTF.

V gene TRBV5-4 combines with J gene TRBJ1-6; D is undetermined. The germline V and J ends were trimmed by 4 bases and 6 bases, with 11 bases remaining between them. The length of the CDR3 is 14 residues. Germline assignment: CDR1 SGHNT and CDR2 YYREEE (reference sequence). The CDR3 DNA follows: TGTGCCAGCAGCGGGCACGGTTTTAATTCACCCCTCCACTTT. Translating it yields CASSGHGFNSPLHF.

This clone was observed a few times. The chain is built from TRBV27 and TRBJ2-3, with 16 bases fitting TRBD2. Germline loops: CDR1 MNHEY, CDR2 SMNVEV (reference sequence). CDR3 length: 22 amino acids. The J segment lost 6 bases and the V segment lost 6 bases, leaving 24 bases of the junction unmatched. CDR3 loop: CASSSTMGLAGGERNYVDTQYF. As DNA, the CDR3 is TGTGCCAGCAGCTCCACTATGGGACTAGCGGGGGGGGAGAGGAATTATGTGGATACGCAGTATTTT.

Notes on this clone: The junction departs from germline at one end; a sequencing error may be responsible. Different DNA sequences within this sample yield the same CDR3. The chain recombines TRBV6-6 with TRBJ1-1; D call uncertain. Per the germline V gene, CDR1 is MNHNY and CDR2 is SVGAGI (reference sequence). This CDR3 comprises 12 residues. CDR3 sequence: CASSSQNTEAFF. Here the CDR3 DNA reads TGTGCCAGCAGTTCACAGAACACTGAGGCTTTCTTT.

The chain combines TRBV30 with TRBJ1-2, with D perhaps matching TRBD1 (5 bases). Germline CDR1 GTSNPN, CDR2 SVGIG (reference sequence). This CDR3 has 13 residues. V was trimmed by 8 bases and J by 2 bases, leaving 15 bases between them. CDR3 in DNA: TGTGCCCAGGTGCTGGGGCCGAACTATGGCTACACCTTC. It codes for CAQVLGPNYGYTF.

This clone was recorded a few times. The chain is built from TRBV18 and TRBJ1-4, with D uncertain. The CDR3 loop spans 13 amino acids. CDR1 and CDR2 from the germline V gene are KGHSH and LQKENI. V was clipped by 3 bases and J by 10 bases, with 12 bases between them. In DNA form, the CDR3 reads TGTGCCAGCTCACCTTATGAGAGGAGAAAACTGTTTTTT. Amino acid sequence: CASSPYERRKLFF.

The rearrangement uses TRBV7-2 and TRBJ2-5; the D gene is possibly TRBD2 (6 bases). The length of the CDR3 is 13 residues. Germline V gene lookup returns CDR1 SGHTA and CDR2 FQGNSA. The V end lost 5 bases, the J end lost 5 bases, and 12 bases lay between the germline ends. CDR3 region: CASSPTSGETQYF. The CDR3 bases are TGTGCCAGCAGCCCGACTAGTGGGGAGACCCAGTACTTC.

The rearrangement links TRBV21-1 to TRBJ2-5; the tabulated D call, TRBD2, remains unverified against the DNA. TRBV21-1 is a known pseudogene. The CDR3 contains 17 residues. The CDR3 loop reads CASSKGLAAAPRETQYF. As DNA, the CDR3 is TGTGCCAGCAGCAAGGGACTAGCGGCCGCCCCCCGGGAGACCCAGTACTTC.

This clone was detected a few times. This chain joins TRBV28 and TRBJ2-7; D remains unclear. The CDR3 sequence is 12 residues long. Germline CDR1 is MDHEN and CDR2 is SYDVKM. Between the trimmed V and J ends, which lost 6 bases and 4 bases, there was a span of 10 bases. The CDR3 loop is CASSSVGYEQYV. CDR3 in DNA: TGTGCCAGCAGCTCCGTCGGGTACGAGCAGTACGTC.

In this sample, this clone turned up a few times. The chain has TRBV7-8 and TRBJ2-7; D is possibly TRBD1 (7 bases). Germline CDR1 SGHVS, CDR2 FQNEAQ. Between the trimmed V and J ends, which lost 3 bases and 4 bases, there was a span of 16 bases. The CDR3 length is 15 residues. This CDR3 is CASSLRDSGTYEQYV. CDR3 coding DNA: TGTGCCAGCAGCTTGCGGGACAGCGGAACTTACGAGCAGTACGTC.

V and J are TRBV10-2 and TRBJ2-3; no clear D. Trimming cost V 4 bases and J 6 bases, with 8 bases left between them. Germline V lookup: CDR1 WSHSY, CDR2 SAAADI. The CDR3 is 12 amino acids. CDR3 in DNA: TGCGCCAGCAGTGCGGGTGGTGATACGCAGTATTTT. It is translated as CASSAGGDTQYF.